This passage covers 26 T cell receptor beta chains from one sample sequenced in a study of T cell responses to AZD1222 COVID-19 vaccine (dated by TCRdb to about 2021). Library generation was performed with the immunoSEQ multiplex PCR assay. As stored in TCRdb, this immuneACCESS dataset retains in-frame rearrangements with V and J assigned. A fraction of the clones does not appear; measured against another copy, unresolved V genes explain less than half of the discrepancy, and the remainder lacks a known reason. The sample table records around 29,000 clones; about 93% of these occur just once. Clones ranked in the top ten supply roughly 8.1% of the sample. The time point label, read with the paper, signifies: baseline before first vaccination. Sequenced here: peripheral blood, sampled on day 0 of AZD1222 vaccination. The receptors originated from an adult in good health.

The chain links TRBV30 to TRBJ1-2; D might be TRBD1 (5 bases). V was shortened by 4 bases and J by 0 bases, with 9 bases between the two germline ends. The CDR3 sequence is 13 residues long. Germline lookup yields CDR1 GTSNPN and CDR2 SVGIG (reference sequence). CDR3 region: CAWIDSPNYGYTF. As DNA, the CDR3 is TGTGCCTGGATTGACAGCCCTAACTATGGCTACACCTTC.

The V call is TRBV11-2, the J call TRBJ2-2, with TRBD2 identical over 10 bases. CDR3 length: 17 residues. The trim removed 4 bases at V and 7 bases at J, leaving 12 bases unmatched. From germline, CDR1 is SGHAT and CDR2 FQNNGV. The CDR3 here is CASSSVGLASTGGELFF. The CDR3 nucleotides read TGTGCCAGCAGCTCGGTGGGACTAGCGTCCACGGGCGGGGAGCTGTTTTTT.

This clone was seen only once. The CDR3 bases are TGTGCCAGTAGTAGGGGCTTCCAAGAGACCCAGTACTTC. Amino acids: CASSRGFQETQYF. The genes are TRBV19 and TRBJ2-5; D may be TRBD1 (5 bases). CDR3 length equals 13 residues. CDR1 LNHDA and CDR2 SQIVND come from the germline V gene (reference sequence). The V and J ends lost 4 bases and 1 base respectively, with 7 bases between them.

The V gene is TRBV25-1, the J gene TRBJ1-4; D is possibly TRBD1 (6 bases). This CDR3 has 17 residues. Germline V gene lookup returns CDR1 MGHDK and CDR2 SYGVNS. Deletions cut 0 bases from V and 5 bases from J, with 16 bases between. The CDR3 loop is CASSEYRTAALNEKLFF. The CDR3 coding sequence is TGTGCCAGCAGTGAATACCGGACAGCCGCCTTGAATGAAAAACTGTTTTTT.

This chain links TRBV19 with TRBJ1-3; TRBD1 is a possible D gene (5 bases). Trimming took 4 bases from V and 3 from J, leaving 10 bases between them. This CDR3 spans 14 amino acids. Germline CDR1 reads LNHDA; CDR2 reads SQIVND (reference sequence). The CDR3 loop reads CASSTQGSGNTIYF. CDR3 coding DNA: TGTGCCAGTAGTACCCAGGGTAGTGGAAACACCATATATTTT.

This chain uses TRBV27 with TRBJ2-5, with TRBD1 as a possible D gene (5 bases). This CDR3 is built from 15 residues. V shed 5 bases and J shed 6 bases, with 19 bases lying between them. Germline V lookup: CDR1 MNHEY, CDR2 SMNVEV (reference sequence). The CDR3 is CASSPQPGHVKTQYF. CDR3 coding DNA: TGTGCCAGCAGTCCCCAACCTGGACATGTTAAGACCCAGTACTTC.

The chain couples TRBV30 to TRBJ1-1; D remains ambiguous. The CDR3 spans 13 residues. CDR1 and CDR2 from the germline V gene are GTSNPN and SVGIG (reference sequence). Deletions cut 6 bases from V and 10 bases from J, with 21 bases between. CDR3 sequence reads: CACTRYGPGSAFF. In DNA, the CDR3 is TGTGCCTGCACCCGCTACGGGCCCGGATCAGCTTTCTTT. The full variable domain, with the rest looked up from reference TRBV30 and TRBJ1-1, is SQTIHQWPATLVQPVGSPLSLECTVEGTSNPNLYWYRQAAGRGLQLLFYSVGIGQISSEVPQNLSASRPQDRQFILSSKKLLLSDSGFYLCACTRYGPGSAFFGQGTRLTVV.

This rearrangement joins TRBV13 to TRBJ1-1; D is unresolved. The CDR3 spans 13 residues. Trimming took off 0 bases at V and 0 bases at J, with 2 bases between the two ends. Germline loops: CDR1 PRHDT, CDR2 FYEKMQ (reference sequence). The CDR3 nucleotides read TGTGCCAGCAGCTTAGGGGTGAACACTGAAGCTTTCTTT. Amino acid sequence: CASSLGVNTEAFF.

The rearrangement joins TRBV10-3 to TRBJ2-1, with a weak D call TRBD2 (5 bases). Germline values: CDR1 ENHRY, CDR2 SYGVKD. V gave up 6 bases and J gave up 12 bases, with 24 bases separating them. This CDR3 spans 15 amino acids. This CDR3 reads CAIRTLIGGEKGQFF. The CDR3 bases are TGTGCCATCAGGACCCTTATTGGAGGAGAAAAGGGGCAGTTCTTC.

CDR3: CSVGRVDRGYGYTF. The CDR3, as DNA: TGCAGCGTAGGAAGAGTGGACAGGGGCTATGGCTACACCTTC. The rearrangement uses TRBV29-1 and TRBJ1-2; 9 bases align to TRBD1. Looked up from germline, CDR1 is SQVTM and CDR2 is ANQGSEA. V trimming: 6 bases; J trimming: 4 bases; junction bases outside the gene matches: 9. CDR3 length: 14 residues.

The chain links TRBV30 to TRBJ2-7; a possible D gene is TRBD2 (5 bases). The CDR3 is made up of 11 amino acids. The germline V gene has CDR1 GTSNPN and CDR2 SVGIG (reference sequence). Between the trimmed V and J ends, which lost 8 bases and 0 bases, there was a span of 8 bases. Written as DNA, the CDR3 is TGTGCCGGAGGTAGCTCCTACGAGCAGTACTTC. Its protein is CAGGSSYEQYF.

CDR3 in amino acids: CASSEGTGFGYTF. CDR3 coding DNA: TGCGCCAGCAGTGAAGGGACAGGTTTTGGCTACACCTTC. The chain carries TRBV10-1 and TRBJ1-2, with TRBD1 matching over 8 bases. J was trimmed by 7 bases and V by 3 bases; bases with no gene match: 4. This CDR3 contains 13 residues. The germline gives CDR1 WNHNN, CDR2 SYGVQD (reference sequence).

This clone has only one observation. The chain recombines TRBV19 with TRBJ2-5; D is perhaps TRBD2 (5 bases). Germline V gene data show CDR1 as LNHDA and CDR2 as SQIVND (reference sequence). The CDR3 is 16 residues long. Trimming took 5 bases from V and 1 from J, leaving 17 bases between them. DNA for the CDR3: TGTGCCAGTAGTTCCCGCGGGCTCCCCACCCAAGAGACCCAGTACTTC. This gives the protein CASSSRGLPTQETQYF.

This chain links TRBV9 with TRBJ1-1; tentatively, D is TRBD1 (5 bases). Germline-derived CDR1 and CDR2 are SGDLS and YYNGEE. Trimming left V 4 bases short and J 4 bases short, with 14 bases between. The CDR3 length is 14 residues. The DNA of the CDR3 is TGTGCCAGCAGCCCCGGGACTTGGGGCACTGAAGCTTTCTTT. Translating gives CASSPGTWGTEAFF.

The chain recombines TRBV20-1 with TRBJ2-1; no reliable D call. This CDR3 is 11 amino acids long. Germline loops: CDR1 DFQATT, CDR2 SNEGSKA (reference sequence). V lost 2 bases, J lost 7 bases, and 6 bases lay in between. The CDR3 is CSARIRNEQFF. CDR3 DNA sequence: TGCAGTGCTAGAATCAGGAATGAGCAGTTCTTC.

The V gene is TRBV5-5, the J gene TRBJ1-3; no clear D. Germline CDR1 SGHKS, CDR2 YYEKEE (reference sequence). Trimming shortened V by 4 bases and J by 0 bases, and 14 bases separated the two germline ends. The CDR3 is 16 amino acids. CDR3 residues: CASSPVGTSSGNTIYF. The DNA for the CDR3 is TGTGCCAGCAGCCCGGTTGGTACGAGCTCTGGAAACACCATATATTTT.

The chain couples TRBV6-2 or TRBV6-3 to TRBJ2-1, with 13 bases aligning to TRBD2. The CDR3 is made up of 15 amino acids. The V gene's germline CDR1 is MNHEY and CDR2 SVGEGT. J was trimmed by 4 bases and V by 6 bases; bases with no gene match: 3. CDR3 sequence reads: CASSWTSGSYNEQFF. The CDR3 bases are TGTGCCAGCAGCTGGACTAGCGGGAGTTACAATGAGCAGTTCTTC.

The chain links TRBV10-3 to TRBJ1-5; D gene ambiguous. This CDR3 region has 14 residues. CDR1 ENHRY and CDR2 SYGVKD come from the germline V gene. V dropped 2 bases and J dropped 0 bases, with 5 bases sitting between them. Here the CDR3 DNA reads TGTGCCATCAGTGAGCACATTAGCAATCAGCCCCAGCATTTT. Protein: CAISEHISNQPQHF.

Only a few counts were recorded for this clone. At one end, the junction sequence differs from germline, possibly due to a read error. The J gene is TRBJ1-1, the V gene TRBV7-2; tentative D call: TRBD1 (5 bases). Looked up from germline, CDR1 is SGHTA and CDR2 is FQGNSA. The CDR3 sequence is 13 residues long. CDR3: CASSLSQGREAFF. CDR3 DNA: TGTGCCAGTAGCTTATCGCAGGGACGCGAAGCTTTCTTT. Full variable domain (missing parts from reference TRBV7-2 and TRBJ1-1): GAGVSQSPSNKVTEKGKDVELRCDPISGHTALYWYRQSLGQGLEFLIYFQGNSAPDKSGLPSDRFSAERTGGSVSTLTIQRTQQEDSAVYLCASSLSQGREAFFGQGTRLTVV.

This clone was detected a few times. The chain links TRBV3-1 (or the pseudogene TRBV3-2) to TRBJ1-5; D unresolved. Trimming took off 2 bases at V and 5 bases at J, with 13 bases between the two ends. Germline V gene data show CDR1 as LGHDT and CDR2 as YNNKEL (reference sequence). The CDR3 spans 15 residues. Here the CDR3 DNA reads TGTGCCAGCAGCCAAACGCTTCGGCATCATCAGCCCCAGCATTTT. It codes for CASSQTLRHHQPQHF.

V is TRBV10-3 and J is TRBJ2-7, with a possible D match to TRBD2 (6 bases). V was cut by 3 bases and J by 2 bases, with 11 bases left in between. The CDR3 loop spans 14 amino acids. Germline-derived CDR1 and CDR2 are ENHRY and SYGVKD. The CDR3 DNA reads as TGTGCCATCAGTGAAGGGAGGTCTACCTACGAGCAGTACTTC. Translated, it gives CAISEGRSTYEQYF.

This chain links TRBV7-9 with TRBJ1-2; 9 bases map to TRBD1. Trimming took 3 bases from V and 7 from J; bases not matched to a gene: 3. Germline assignment: CDR1 SEHNR and CDR2 FQNEAQ (reference sequence). The CDR3 totals 13 residues. CDR3 protein: CASSFGQGSGYTF. The CDR3, as DNA: TGTGCCAGCAGCTTTGGACAGGGGAGTGGCTACACCTTC.

CDR3 nucleotides: TGCAGCGCTGCGGGGGGGAACAATCAGCCCCAGCATTTT. Its translation is CSAAGGNNQPQHF. This sequence joins TRBV29-1 and TRBJ1-5; maybe TRBD1 (5 bases). CDR1 and CDR2 (germline): SQVTM, ANQGSEA. The CDR3 covers 13 residues. V lost 7 bases and J lost 3, with 13 bases in between. Filled out from reference TRBV29-1 and TRBJ1-5, the complete variable domain reads SAVISQKPSRDICQRGTSLTIQCQVDSQVTMMFWYRQQPGQSLTLIATANQGSEATYESGFVIDKFPISRPNLTFSTLTVSNMSPEDSSIYLCSAAGGNNQPQHFGDGTRLSIL.

This chain links TRBV27 with TRBJ2-1; TRBD2 matches 16 bases. The germline V gene has CDR1 MNHEY and CDR2 SMNVEV (reference sequence). V was clipped by 7 bases and J by 0 bases; unmatched bases: 12. The CDR3 contains 20 residues. CDR3 nucleotide sequence: TGTGCCAGCACTCCCTGGGGACTAGCGGGAGGGCTGAGCTCCTACAATGAGCAGTTCTTC. Its translation is CASTPWGLAGGLSSYNEQFF.

This chain links TRBV4-1 with TRBJ1-1; 10 positions match TRBD1. J lost 4 bases, V lost 4 bases, and 12 bases had no gene match. This CDR3 region has 17 residues. In germline, CDR1 is MGHRA, CDR2 YSYEKL. The CDR3 DNA reads as TGCGCCAGCAGCCGCGACCCGGGACAGGGGAGGGGCACTGAAGCTTTCTTT. This translates into CASSRDPGQGRGTEAFF.

This sequence joins TRBV6-5 and TRBJ2-1; 11 bases are shared with TRBD2. V shed 4 bases, J shed 7 bases, and the junction held 3 bases outside the gene matches. The CDR3 is 14 residues long. Germline values: CDR1 MNHEY, CDR2 SVGAGI. The CDR3 coding sequence is TGTGCCAGCAGTTTAGCGGGGGGGAGGAATGAGCAGTTCTTC. Amino acid sequence: CASSLAGGRNEQFF.